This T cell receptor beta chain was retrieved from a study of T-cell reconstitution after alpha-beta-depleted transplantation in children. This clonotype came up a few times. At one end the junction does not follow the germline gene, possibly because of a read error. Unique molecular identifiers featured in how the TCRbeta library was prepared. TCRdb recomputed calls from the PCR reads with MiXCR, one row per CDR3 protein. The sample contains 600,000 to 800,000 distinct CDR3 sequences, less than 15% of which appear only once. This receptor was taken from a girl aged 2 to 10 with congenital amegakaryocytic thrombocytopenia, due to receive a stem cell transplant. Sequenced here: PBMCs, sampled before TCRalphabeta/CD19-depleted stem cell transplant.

The CDR3: CACSFRRLAGSSSYEQYF. CDR3 nucleotide sequence: TGTGCCTGCAGTTTTAGGAGACTAGCGGGGTCCAGCTCCTACGAGCAGTACTTC. The chain has TRBV12-3 or TRBV12-4 and TRBJ2-7; 11 bases are a match to TRBD2. This CDR3 contains 18 residues.